This T cell receptor beta chain was identified during a study of T-cell memory formation after mild COVID-19. Study-level information: Clusters of TCRs were largely donor specific.

V shed 4 bases and J 6 bases; nucleotides not matched to a gene: 4. The germline CDR1 and CDR2 sequences are SGHRS and YFSETQ. The CDR3 totals 12 residues. This clonotype was counted at least ten times. Its cognate antigen is unknown. UMIs and sample barcodes were carried by the TCR alpha and TCR beta cDNA libraries that 5'RACE produced using constant-segment primers. TCRdb re-called the 5' RACE reads through MiXCR, storing one row per CDR3 protein. The table has over 120,000 distinct CDR3 sequences, 25% seen once. Study-level findings and limits: There were some responding clones in pre-infection memory, which suggested that cross-reactive memory had joined. Whereas later expanders leaned CD4+, clones contracting day 15 to 85 showed a balanced CD4/CD8 makeup.

The sequence came from an adult woman who had mild COVID-19 (a few samples of this study predate the infection). Cell type and time point are not known. The V gene is TRBV5-1, the J gene TRBJ2-7; 7 bases map to TRBD1. Sequenced material: PBMCs or a T cell subset sorted from them (not recorded which). The CDR3 loop reads CASSSTGAEQYF. The CDR3 DNA sequence: TGCGCCAGCAGCAGTACAGGGGCCGAGCAGTACTTC.